The 14 T cell receptor beta chains presented below share a single source sample, sequenced in a study of CD8+ T cells in alopecia areata. Treatment specified: oral pan-JAK inhibitor, 5-10 mg twice daily. RNA, once extracted, was reverse transcribed into cDNA for use as the sequencing template. Repertoires were generated with immunoSEQ multiplex PCR, while TCRdb's copy carries only in-frame clones and drops some. The table lists 50,000 to 65,000 clones, about 45% of them singletons. The specimen was CD8+ T cells sorted from blood, collected at approximately week 37, from a patient treated with tofacitinib. These receptors were taken from a human donor with alopecia areata.

This clone came up a few times. J is TRBJ2-6 and V is TRBV29-1; maybe TRBD1 (5 bases). The CDR3 length is 15 residues. V was cut by 3 bases and J by 0 bases, with 9 bases left in between. CDR1 and CDR2 (germline): SQVTM, ANQGSEA. The chain's CDR3 is CSVEDTVSGANVLTF. CDR3 in DNA: TGCAGCGTTGAGGACACAGTCTCTGGGGCCAACGTCCTGACTTTC.

Worth noting for this clone: The junction differs from germline at one of its ends, possibly a read error. The chain is built from TRBV11-2 and TRBJ2-3; TRBD1 or TRBD2 may be the D gene (5 bases each). The CDR3 spans 15 residues. Germline CDR1 SGHAT, CDR2 FQNNGV. The CDR3 spells CASSLTVRGFDHLDF. CDR3 DNA sequence: TGTGCCAGCAGCTTAACAGTCCGGGGCTTCGACCACCTAGATTTT.

The chain is built from TRBV7-9 and TRBJ2-4, with D tentatively TRBD1 (6 bases). Trimming left V 3 bases short and J 1 base short, with 13 bases between. The CDR3 spans 16 residues. Germline lookup yields CDR1 SEHNR and CDR2 FQNEAQ (reference sequence). The CDR3 reads CASSLGHGTAKNIQYF. The CDR3 DNA reads TGTGCCAGCAGCTTGGGACATGGTACGGCCAAAAACATTCAGTACTTC.

This clone was found a few times. V and J are TRBV27 and TRBJ2-7; a weak D match, TRBD1 (5 bases). Trimming cost V 3 bases and J 2 bases, with 14 bases left between them. The CDR3 totals 15 residues. The germline V gene encodes CDR1 MNHEY and CDR2 SMNVEV (reference sequence). The CDR3 protein is CASSFKGKGTYEQYF. CDR3 nucleotides: TGTGCCAGCAGTTTTAAGGGGAAGGGAACCTACGAGCAGTACTTC.

The table lists this clone with a few counts. The chain employs TRBV30 and TRBJ2-5; D gene ambiguous. This CDR3 has 16 residues. The germline V gene has CDR1 GTSNPN and CDR2 SVGIG (reference sequence). Trimming took 0 bases from V and 1 from J, leaving 15 bases between them. The CDR3 sequence: CAWSVAQVGSQETQYF. The CDR3 DNA sequence: TGTGCCTGGAGTGTAGCCCAGGTGGGCAGCCAAGAGACCCAGTACTTC.

This chain's CDR3 is CASSRETQYF. The CDR3, as DNA: TGTGCCAGCAGCCGAGAGACCCAGTACTTC. V and J are TRBV6-1 and TRBJ2-5; D remains ambiguous. V gave up 6 bases and J gave up 4 bases, with 3 bases separating them. CDR1 and CDR2 from the germline V gene are MNHNS and SASEGT. CDR3 length: 10 residues.

The chain has TRBV7-9 and TRBJ2-7, with D perhaps given as TRBD1 or TRBD2 (5 bases each). The germline V gene encodes CDR1 SEHNR and CDR2 FQNEAQ (reference sequence). The V end lost 4 bases, the J end lost 7 bases, and 14 bases lay between the germline ends. The CDR3 runs 13 residues. Written as DNA, the CDR3 is TGTGCCAGCAGCTCCAGGGAGATGAGGGAGCAGTACTTC. Its protein is CASSSREMREQYF.

This clone was counted between two and nine times. The chain combines TRBV10-2 with TRBJ2-4; D tentatively fits TRBD1 or TRBD2 (5 bases each). The V gene lost 0 bases and the J gene lost 0 bases, with 9 bases spanning the gap. The germline V gene encodes CDR1 WSHSY and CDR2 SAAADI. The CDR3 has 16 residues. The CDR3 spells CASSESMGVAKNIQYF. CDR3 nucleotides: TGCGCCAGCAGTGAGTCGATGGGGGTAGCCAAAAACATTCAGTACTTC.

This clone was observed a few times. The gene calls are TRBV19 and TRBJ2-5, with D maybe TRBD1 (6 bases). CDR3 length: 14 amino acids. CDR1 LNHDA and CDR2 SQIVND come from the germline V gene (reference sequence). Trimming removed 5 bases from V and 2 bases from J, with 12 bases in between. CDR3: CASSPWTEQETQYF. CDR3 in DNA: TGTGCCAGTAGTCCGTGGACAGAACAAGAGACCCAGTACTTC.

This chain uses TRBV19 with TRBJ1-1; TRBD1 aligns across 7 bases. There are 13 residues in the CDR3. V was pared by 1 base and J by 4 bases, with 0 bases of the junction left unmatched. Germline V gene sequence: CDR1 LNHDA, CDR2 SQIVND (reference sequence). CDR3 sequence (DNA): TGTGCCAGTAGTATAGGACAGGGCACTGAAGCTTTCTTT. Translation: CASSIGQGTEAFF.

This clone occurred a few times. The genes are TRBV7-9 and TRBJ2-1, with TRBD2 identical over 11 bases. This CDR3 is 15 amino acids long. V shed 6 bases and J 9 bases; nucleotides not matched to a gene: 10. Germline CDR1 and CDR2: SEHNR and FQNEAQ (reference sequence). CDR3 in amino acids: CASSVAGGPMSEQFF. CDR3 sequence (DNA): TGTGCCAGCAGTGTAGCGGGAGGGCCAATGAGTGAGCAGTTCTTC.

The chain combines TRBV6-1 with TRBJ1-5; TRBD1 is a possible D gene (6 bases). The germline V gene encodes CDR1 MNHNS and CDR2 SASEGT. The CDR3 totals 13 residues. Trimming stripped 5 bases from V and 3 bases from J, with 8 bases between. The CDR3 reads CASSRQDNQPQHF. The CDR3 DNA reads TGTGCCAGCAGTCGACAGGACAATCAGCCCCAGCATTTT.

The rearrangement joins TRBV27 to TRBJ2-3; unclear D gene. CDR3 length: 13 residues. Between the trimmed V and J ends, which lost 5 bases and 8 bases, there was a span of 14 bases. The V gene's germline CDR1 is MNHEY and CDR2 SMNVEV (reference sequence). The CDR3 here is CASSPETPGTQYF. The CDR3 DNA reads TGTGCCAGCAGTCCCGAGACCCCCGGTACGCAGTATTTT.

The chain is built from TRBV7-8 and TRBJ1-5, with a possible D match to TRBD1 (6 bases). Trimming cost V 0 bases and J 5 bases, with 11 bases left between them. The CDR3 loop spans 15 amino acids. Germline lookup yields CDR1 SGHVS and CDR2 FQNEAQ. The CDR3 loop is CASSLADRTDQPQHF. CDR3 sequence (DNA): TGTGCCAGCAGCTTAGCGGACAGAACGGATCAGCCCCAGCATTTT.